The 22 T cell receptor beta chains presented below share a single source sample, sequenced in a study of beta chain features in type 1 diabetes. Every isolated RNA sample was fully reverse transcribed, so sequencing captured expressed TCRB transcripts. The repertoire was sequenced with immunoSEQ multiplex PCR; TCRdb's copy has only in-frame clones and lacks some. The sample yields under 400,000 clones, approximately 15% seen once. The specimen was central memory CD4+ T cells from blood. The receptors shown here come from a man aged 30 to 45 in good health.

This clone was recorded a few times. V is TRBV28 and J is TRBJ2-5; 8 bases map to TRBD2. Per germline, CDR1 MDHEN and CDR2 SYDVKM. V shed 6 bases, J shed 2 bases, and the junction held 8 bases outside the gene matches. This CDR3 has 15 residues. The CDR3 spells CASRGAGEGQETQYF. CDR3 nucleotides: TGTGCCAGCAGGGGAGCGGGAGAGGGTCAAGAGACCCAGTACTTC.

J is TRBJ2-3 and V is TRBV5-5; TRBD1 or TRBD2 may be the D gene (5 bases each). Germline V gene sequence: CDR1 SGHKS, CDR2 YYEKEE (reference sequence). The V end lost 0 bases, the J end lost 4 bases, and 12 bases lay between the germline ends. This CDR3 contains 15 residues. The CDR3 coding sequence is TGTGCCAGCAGCTTGGGGGGGTCCAGCCCAGATACGCAGTATTTT. It yields the protein CASSLGGSSPDTQYF.

Written as DNA, the CDR3 is TGCGCCAGCAGCTTGGCGGGGATTAGCACAGATACGCAGTATTTT. Residues: CASSLAGISTDTQYF. The gene calls are TRBV5-1 and TRBJ2-3, with TRBD2 as a possible D gene (5 bases). The CDR3 covers 15 residues. Germline loops: CDR1 SGHRS, CDR2 YFSETQ. Trimming stripped 0 bases from V and 0 bases from J, with 8 bases between. The whole variable domain, remainder taken from reference TRBV5-1 and TRBJ2-3, is KAGVTQTPRYLIKTRGQQVTLSCSPISGHRSVSWYQQTPGQGLQFLFEYFSETQRNKGNFPGRFSGRQFSNSRSEMNVSTLELGDSALYLCASSLAGISTDTQYFGPGTRLTVL.

This clone appeared a few times. The chain joins TRBV6-5 to TRBJ2-7; no clear D gene. This CDR3 spans 14 amino acids. Germline V gene sequence: CDR1 MNHEY, CDR2 SVGAGI. V lost 5 bases, J lost 7 bases, and 18 bases lay in between. The CDR3 coding sequence is TGTGCCAGCAGTGAAAGGAAGCAGTCTGGTGAGCAGTACGTC. The encoded protein is CASSERKQSGEQYV.

This clone was recorded a few times. The J gene is TRBJ2-7, the V gene TRBV11-1; D not resolved. Trimming cost V 5 bases and J 2 bases, with 16 bases left between them. This CDR3 spans 15 amino acids. CDR1 and CDR2 from the germline V gene are SGHAT and FQDESV (reference sequence). The CDR3 DNA reads TGTGCCAGCAGCGTCCTTAGCACAGCCACCTACGAGCAGTACGTC. As protein: CASSVLSTATYEQYV.

This rearrangement joins TRBV4-1 to TRBJ1-3; weak D call: TRBD1 (5 bases). This CDR3 comprises 15 residues. V lost 0 bases and J 2 bases, leaving 8 bases between the germline ends. The germline gives CDR1 MGHRA, CDR2 YSYEKL. The CDR3 DNA follows: TGCGCCAGCAGCCAAGATCTCAGGGCTGGAAACACCATATATTTT. It specifies CASSQDLRAGNTIYF.

The chain is built from TRBV4-3 and TRBJ1-2; TRBD1 aligns across 8 bases. Germline lookup yields CDR1 LGHNA and CDR2 YSLEER. CDR3 size: 15 residues. V trimming: 4 bases; J trimming: 1 base; junction bases outside the gene matches: 5. DNA of the CDR3: TGCGCCAGCAGCCTCCAGGGGGCCGGTAACTATGGCTACACCTTC. This codes for CASSLQGAGNYGYTF.

This chain connects TRBV9 to TRBJ2-5; no reliable D call. The CDR3 sequence is 13 residues long. CDR1 SGDLS and CDR2 YYNGEE come from the germline V gene. V lost 6 bases and J 2 bases, leaving 11 bases between the germline ends. The CDR3 DNA follows: TGTGCCAGCATATCCTCAAAACAAGAGACCCAGTACTTC. Amino acid sequence: CASISSKQETQYF.

This chain joins TRBV19 and TRBJ1-1; D is unclear. The CDR3 spans 17 residues. V was shortened by 1 base and J by 2 bases, with 17 bases between the two germline ends. Germline CDR1 LNHDA, CDR2 SQIVND (reference sequence). Here the CDR3 reads CASSIAPGRGFNTEAFF. In DNA form, the CDR3 reads TGTGCCAGTAGTATAGCCCCCGGCCGGGGATTTAACACTGAAGCTTTCTTT.

The V and J genes are TRBV5-1 and TRBJ2-2; tentative D call: TRBD2 (6 bases). The germline CDR1 and CDR2 sequences are SGHRS and YFSETQ. The CDR3 length is 15 residues. The V and J ends lost 5 bases and 2 bases respectively, with 13 bases between them. CDR3 in amino acids: CASSVSGRNTGELFF. The DNA of the CDR3 is TGCGCCAGCAGTGTCTCCGGGAGAAACACCGGGGAGCTGTTTTTT.

This clone was picked up a small number of times. The chain combines TRBV28 with TRBJ2-3; D is tentatively TRBD1 or TRBD2 (5 bases each). The germline V gene encodes CDR1 MDHEN and CDR2 SYDVKM. The CDR3 runs to 16 residues. V dropped 3 bases and J dropped 4 bases, with 17 bases sitting between them. As DNA, the CDR3 is TGTGCCAGCAGTTTCCGGGACCCCAGGTTGTCAGATACGCAGTATTTT. Translating gives CASSFRDPRLSDTQYF.

This clone was seen a handful of times. The chain combines TRBV4-3 with TRBJ2-2; perhaps TRBD1 as D (6 bases). Trimming shortened V by 0 bases and J by 5 bases, and 13 bases separated the two germline ends. The CDR3 runs 16 residues. The germline V gene has CDR1 LGHNA and CDR2 YSLEER. As DNA, the CDR3 is TGCGCCAGCAGCCAAGATGGGGGCAGACCAACCGGGGAGCTGTTTTTT. It is translated as CASSQDGGRPTGELFF.

This clone was detected a few times. The genes are TRBV7-9 and TRBJ1-1; D gene unclear. This CDR3 contains 14 residues. Trimming shortened V by 2 bases and J by 1 base, and 8 bases separated the two germline ends. From germline, CDR1 is SEHNR and CDR2 FQNEAQ (reference sequence). The CDR3 is CASSLRRENTEAFF. The CDR3 DNA sequence: TGTGCCAGCAGCTTAAGGAGGGAGAACACTGAAGCTTTCTTT.

In the case of this clone: In the same sample, other DNA sequences code for this CDR3. V is TRBV18 and J is TRBJ2-3, with a weak D call TRBD2 (5 bases). This CDR3 is built from 12 residues. CDR1 is KGHSH and CDR2 is LQKENI in the germline V gene. The V gene lost 3 bases and the J gene lost 6 bases, with 7 bases spanning the gap. CDR3 loop: CASSPRRDTQYF. Written as DNA, the CDR3 is TGTGCCAGCTCACCCCGGAGGGATACGCAGTATTTT.

This chain uses TRBV4-1 with TRBJ2-3; 7 nucleotides line up with TRBD1. Unmatched junction bases numbered 11, after V lost 7 bases and J lost 4 bases. Germline lookup yields CDR1 MGHRA and CDR2 YSYEKL. The CDR3 extends over 15 amino acids. DNA of the CDR3: TGCGCCAGCACCCCAGACCACAGGGGAGCAGATACGCAGTATTTT. It encodes CASTPDHRGADTQYF.

This clone was picked up a small number of times. V gene TRBV28 combines with J gene TRBJ2-3; tentative D call: TRBD1 (6 bases). The length of the CDR3 is 15 residues. V was pared by 5 bases and J by 2 bases, with 14 bases between. Germline assignment: CDR1 MDHEN and CDR2 SYDVKM. In DNA, the CDR3 is TGTGCCAGCAGTCCAGGGGCACTCTCCACAGATACGCAGTATTTT. It is translated as CASSPGALSTDTQYF.

This clone was seen a handful of times. The rearrangement joins TRBV13 to TRBJ2-3, with 8 bases matching TRBD2. The V and J ends lost 2 bases and 4 bases, in that order; junction bases with no gene match: 8. Germline V gene lookup returns CDR1 PRHDT and CDR2 FYEKMQ (reference sequence). The CDR3 has 16 amino acids. CDR3 protein: CASSLRAGRASDTQYF. Written as DNA, the CDR3 is TGTGCCAGCAGCTTAAGGGCCGGGAGGGCCTCAGATACGCAGTATTTT.

V and J are TRBV6-6 and TRBJ2-1; 10 bases line up with TRBD2. CDR3 length: 15 residues. Trimming at V came to 4 bases and at J to 6 bases, leaving 6 bases not matched to a gene. CDR1 MNHNY and CDR2 SVGAGI come from the germline V gene (reference sequence). The CDR3 loop is CASSLAGGVGNEQFF. CDR3 DNA: TGTGCCAGCAGTTTAGCGGGAGGAGTCGGCAATGAGCAGTTCTTC.

In this sample, this clone turned up many times. Compared with germline, one end of the junction differs, possibly owing to a read error. The rearrangement joins TRBV10-3 to TRBJ2-1; TRBD2 aligns across 10 bases. Germline CDR1 ENHRY, CDR2 SYGVKD. This CDR3 has 14 residues. The CDR3 loop reads CAISNSGGLAGRIF. The CDR3 DNA sequence: TGTGCCATCAGTAATAGCGGGGGGCTGGCTGGACGGATCTTC.

This clone was detected a few times. The chain is built from TRBV12-2 and TRBJ1-2. TRBV12-2 is flagged as a pseudogene. The CDR3 totals 15 residues. The CDR3 region has the DNA TGTGCAAGTCGCTTAGGGGAGCTTTGGAACTATGGCTACACCTTC. It translates to CASRLGELWNYGYTF.

The rearrangement links TRBV7-9 to TRBJ2-7; weak D call: TRBD1 (6 bases). The CDR3 sequence is 13 residues long. From germline, CDR1 is SEHNR and CDR2 FQNEAQ (reference sequence). CDR3 region: CASSQVQGAEQYV. The CDR3 DNA is TGCGCCAGCAGCCAAGTACAGGGAGCCGAGCAGTACGTC.

This clone was recorded a few times. This rearrangement joins TRBV4-2 to TRBJ2-5; no reliable D call. The CDR3 has 11 amino acids. The V gene's germline CDR1 is LGHNA and CDR2 YNFKEQ. V shed 4 bases and J shed 9 bases, with 9 bases lying between them. The CDR3 sequence is CASSPGPSQYF. The DNA of the CDR3 is TGTGCCAGCAGCCCAGGTCCCTCCCAGTACTTC.